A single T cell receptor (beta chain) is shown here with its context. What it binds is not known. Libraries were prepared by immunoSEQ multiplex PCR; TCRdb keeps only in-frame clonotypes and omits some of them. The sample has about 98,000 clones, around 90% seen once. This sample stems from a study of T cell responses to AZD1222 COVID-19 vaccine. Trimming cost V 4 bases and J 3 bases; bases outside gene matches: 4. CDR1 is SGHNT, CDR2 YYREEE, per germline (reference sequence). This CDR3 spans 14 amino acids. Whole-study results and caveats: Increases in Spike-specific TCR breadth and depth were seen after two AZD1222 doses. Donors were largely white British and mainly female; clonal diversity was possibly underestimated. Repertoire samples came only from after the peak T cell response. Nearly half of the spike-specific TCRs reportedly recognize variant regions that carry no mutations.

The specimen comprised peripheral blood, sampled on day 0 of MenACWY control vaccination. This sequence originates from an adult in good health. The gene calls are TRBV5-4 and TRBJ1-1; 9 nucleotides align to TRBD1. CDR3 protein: CASSQDRGDTEAFF. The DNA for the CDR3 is TGTGCCAGCAGCCAGGACAGGGGCGACACTGAAGCTTTCTTT. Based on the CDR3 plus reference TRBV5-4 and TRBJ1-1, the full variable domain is ETGVTQSPTHLIKTRGQQVTLRCSSQSGHNTVSWYQQALGQGPQFIFQYYREEENGRGNFPPRFSGLQFPNYSSELNVNALELDDSALYLCASSQDRGDTEAFFGQGTRLTVV.